Listed below are T cell receptor beta chains from one sample, sequenced in a study of blood T cell repertoires in COVID-19. Only in-frame clones appear in the TCRdb table, and some are missing; sequencing was by immunoSEQ multiplex PCR. Found here are 120,000 to 150,000 clones, roughly 86% of them singletons; the top ten hold approximately 8.2%. The source material was peripheral blood. The receptors were sampled from a woman aged 60-75 years with acute or convalescent COVID-19. Each CDR3 is given with its conserved first and last residue. A D gene is named only where the DNA matches it firmly. Clone size is stated in some rows and not others, as once, few, many or a class when expanded.

>NA|NA|TRBJ2-2|18|TRBV28
CASIPGWGVDRNTGELFF
TGTGCCAGCATCCCCGGTTGGGGAGTGGACAGGAACACCGGGGAGCTGTTTTTT
>NA|NA|TRBJ2-2|12|TRBV28
CASSTLTGELFF
TGTGCCAGCAGTACTCTCACCGGGGAGCTGTTTTTT
>NA|NA|TRBJ1-2|12|TRBV11-3
CASSFQGTGYTF
TGTGCCAGCAGCTTCCAGGGTACAGGCTACACCTTC
>NA|TRBD1|TRBJ1-2|16|TRBV6-5
CASSSVNRGLNYGYTF
TGTGCCAGCAGTTCGGTGAACAGGGGACTCAACTATGGCTACACCTTC
>NA|TRBD1|TRBJ1-1|17|TRBV6-2/TRBV6-3
CASSYVSRGLGNTEAFF
TGTGCCAGCAGTTACGTGTCCAGGGGGCTAGGGAACACTGAAGCTTTCTTT
>NA|NA|TRBJ2-7|15|TRBV28
CASSLGGALSYEQYF
TGTGCCAGCAGTTTAGGGGGGGCCCTGTCCTACGAGCAGTACTTC
>NA|NA|TRBJ1-1|12|TRBV6-5
CASRDRSFEAFF
TGTGCCAGCAGGGACAGATCTTTTGAAGCTTTCTTT
>NA|TRBD1|TRBJ2-5|15|TRBV5-4
CASSYAGTGEETQYF
TGTGCCAGCAGCTATGCCGGGACAGGGGAAGAGACCCAGTACTTC
>NA|NA|TRBJ1-1|13|TRBV18
CASSPAGNTEAFF
TGTGCCAGCTCACCCGCAGGGAACACTGAAGCTTTCTTT
>NA|TRBD1|TRBJ2-1|17|TRBV7-9
CASSTRNRGTAYNEQFF
TGTGCCAGCAGCACACGAAACAGGGGGACAGCCTACAATGAGCAGTTCTTC
>NA|NA|TRBJ1-5|15|TRBV20-1
CSASEGSKFNQPQHF
TGCAGTGCTAGTGAGGGGAGCAAATTCAATCAGCCCCAGCATTTT
>NA|NA|TRBJ1-2|13|TRBV20-1
CSASVRFGYGYTF
TGCAGTGCTAGTGTTCGGTTCGGGTATGGCTACACCTTC
>NA|NA|TRBJ1-4|15|TRBV7-9
CASSSDSSTNEKLFF
TGTGCCAGCAGCTCCGACAGCTCAACTAATGAAAAACTGTTTTTT
>once|NA|TRBJ1-5|16|TRBV27
CASSHYDPDRPRPQHF
TGTGCCAGCAGCCATTACGATCCAGACAGACCCCGGCCCCAGCATTTT
>NA|NA|TRBJ1-2|21|TRBV24-1
CATSDLQPNPPGPPANYGYTF
TGTGCCACCAGTGATTTGCAACCGAACCCCCCAGGGCCACCAGCTAACTATGGCTACACCTTC
>NA|NA|TRBJ1-1|15|TRBV6-5
CASSREGGRSTEAFF
TGTGCCAGCAGCCGCGAAGGGGGAAGATCGACTGAAGCTTTCTTT
>NA|NA|TRBJ2-1|14|TRBV19
CASSIGLPRDEQFF
TGTGCCAGTAGTATAGGTCTACCACGAGATGAGCAGTTCTTC
>NA|TRBD2|TRBJ2-3|19|TRBV24-1
CATSDVPGRSGGAPDTQYF
TGTGCCACCAGTGATGTACCGGGCCGGAGCGGGGGGGCCCCAGATACGCAGTATTTT
>NA|TRBD1|TRBJ2-3|14|TRBV11-3
CASSPQGARNTQYF
TGTGCCAGCAGTCCCCAGGGGGCTAGAAATACGCAGTATTTT
>NA|TRBD1|TRBJ1-4|16|TRBV19
CASSPWDRVAGEKLFF
TGTGCCAGTAGCCCATGGGACAGGGTGGCGGGTGAAAAACTGTTTTTT
>NA|NA|TRBJ1-2|14|TRBV18
CASSRDSTVHGYTF
TGTGCCAGCTCACGAGACAGTACGGTTCATGGCTACACCTTC
>NA|TRBD1|TRBJ2-4|15|TRBV2
CASREQGAAKNIQYF
TGTGCCAGCAGAGAACAGGGGGCAGCCAAAAACATTCAGTACTTC
>NA|TRBD2|TRBJ2-7|14|TRBV6-5
CASSYRTSGGEQYF
TGTGCCAGCAGTTATCGGACTAGCGGGGGGGAGCAGTACTTC
>NA|TRBD1|TRBJ1-6|15|TRBV6-5
CASSYYRTGDSPLHF
TGTGCCAGCAGTTACTACAGGACAGGGGATTCACCCCTCCACTTT
>few|TRBD1|TRBJ1-3|17|TRBV7-9
CATQDRESPFSGNTIYF
TGTGCCACCCAGGACAGGGAAAGTCCCTTCTCTGGAAACACCATATATTTT